The clone carrying this TCR beta chain was recorded many times. This record comes from a study of Graves' ophthalmopathy and Graves' hyperthyroidism. CDR1 is SQVTM and CDR2 is ANQGSEA in the germline V gene. The CDR3 has 14 amino acids. V gave up 6 bases and J gave up 3 bases; unmatched junction bases: 10. Amplified material comprised TCR beta CDR3 regions derived from RNA transcripts. First-round RT-PCR used HTBI primers; second-round multiplex PCR followed. From the multiplex PCR reads, TCRdb called clonotypes with MiXCR, one entry per CDR3 protein. This table has about 220,000 distinct CDR3 sequences, 20% to 25% appearing once. Moderately to severely active ophthalmopathy under 3 months, CAS at least 3, NOSPECS at least 4.

This receptor was identified in a woman aged 50 to 60 with Graves' ophthalmopathy. This sequence joins TRBV29-1 and TRBJ2-5; 7 positions agree with TRBD1. Sequencing input: peripheral blood. In DNA, the CDR3 is TGCAGCGTGGAAACTACAGGACAGGAAGAGACCCAGTACTTC. This sequence encodes CSVETTGQEETQYF.